The clone carrying this TCR beta chain was seen only a few times. The antigen is undetermined. These data are taken from a study of early T cells in non-severe SARS-CoV-2 infection. Study overall: Unsorted whole-blood RNA was sequenced in bulk, leaving chains unpaired. General study results and limits: The VDJdb matching leaned toward anti-spike CD8 responses and overlooked private and CD4 specificities.

CDR3 length: 15 amino acids. Germline CDR1 SGHRS, CDR2 YFSETQ. V dropped 4 bases and J dropped 5; count of bases not matched to a gene: 10. Individual cDNA molecules carried attached unique molecular identifiers. Using its own MiXCR run on the 5' RACE reads, TCRdb lists one record per CDR3 protein. Found here are just over 95,000 distinct CDR3 sequences, approximately 11% of them singletons; the top ten hold approximately 5%. This TCR derives from an adult who was a healthcare worker with PCR-confirmed SARS-CoV-2 infection or an uninfected control (not recorded which). Sequences were obtained from whole blood. The rearrangement uses TRBV5-1 and TRBJ2-5; 8 positions match TRBD1. The chain's CDR3 is CASSTGTGGEETQYF. The DNA for the CDR3 is TGCGCCAGCAGCACAGGGACAGGAGGAGAGGAGACCCAGTACTTC.